This T cell receptor beta chain is drawn from a study of blood T cells in healthy people across ages. CDR3 length: 14 residues. Trimming shortened V by 0 bases and J by 6 bases, and 10 bases separated the two germline ends. The V gene's germline CDR1 is MNHEY and CDR2 SVGEGT. Study conclusions and caveats: TCR beta diversity correlated strongly with naive T cell percentage. The long-lived group displayed more naive CD4+ cells, plus higher diversity, than the aged donors did.

In its sample, this clonotype was seen once. Its antigen is not identified. The second PCR ran roughly 6 to 12 cycles with a sample-barcoded 5' primer and J-beta primers. From the 5' RACE reads, TCRdb called clonotypes with MiXCR, one entry per CDR3 protein. The sample records about 1.5 million distinct CDR3 sequences, roughly two fifths being singletons. The receptor comes from a woman under 30 in good health. The sequenced sample was blood. The J gene is TRBJ2-3, the V gene TRBV6-2 or TRBV6-3; no reliable D call. The CDR3 DNA reads as TGTGCCAGCAGTTACTCGAGATTCACGGATACGCAGTATTTT. This encodes CASSYSRFTDTQYF.